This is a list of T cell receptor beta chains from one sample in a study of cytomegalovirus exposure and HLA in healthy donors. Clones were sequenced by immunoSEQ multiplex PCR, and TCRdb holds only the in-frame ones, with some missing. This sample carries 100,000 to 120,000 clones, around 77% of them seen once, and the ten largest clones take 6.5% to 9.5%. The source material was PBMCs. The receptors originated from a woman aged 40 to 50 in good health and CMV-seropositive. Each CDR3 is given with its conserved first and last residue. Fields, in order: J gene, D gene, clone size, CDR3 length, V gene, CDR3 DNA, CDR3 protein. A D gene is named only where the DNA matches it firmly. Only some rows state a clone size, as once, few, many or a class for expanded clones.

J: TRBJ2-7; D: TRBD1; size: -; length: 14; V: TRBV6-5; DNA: TGTGCCAGCAGCCCCGGGACAGGGGTCCACGAGCAGTACTTC; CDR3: CASSPGTGVHEQYF
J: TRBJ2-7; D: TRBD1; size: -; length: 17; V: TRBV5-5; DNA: TGTGCCAGCAGCTTCAATTTCGTACAGGGGGCTGGGTACGAGCAGTACTTC; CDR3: CASSFNFVQGAGYEQYF
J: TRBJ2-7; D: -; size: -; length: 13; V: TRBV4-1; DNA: TGCGCCAGCAGCCCCGTGGGGCTCTACGAGCAGTACTTC; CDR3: CASSPVGLYEQYF
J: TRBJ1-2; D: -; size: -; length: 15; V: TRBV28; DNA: TGTGCCAGCAGAATTCCGGGACACAGCCCTTATGGCTACACCTTC; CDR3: CASRIPGHSPYGYTF
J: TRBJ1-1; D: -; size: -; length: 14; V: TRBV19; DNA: TGTGCCAGTAGTAGCGGACAGATGAACACTGAAGCTTTCTTT; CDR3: CASSSGQMNTEAFF
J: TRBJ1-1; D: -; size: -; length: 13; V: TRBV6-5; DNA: TGTGCCAGCAGGTTACAGGGATGGACTGAAGCTTTCTTT; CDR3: CASRLQGWTEAFF
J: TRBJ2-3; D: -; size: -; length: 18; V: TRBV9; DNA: TGTGCCAGCAGCGTAGCGGGGGGCCTCCCTACTAGCACAGATACGCAGTATTTT; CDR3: CASSVAGGLPTSTDTQYF
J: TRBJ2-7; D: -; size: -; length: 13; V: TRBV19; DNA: TGTGCCAGTAGTATGCTAGCGACGTACGAGCAGTACTTC; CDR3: CASSMLATYEQYF
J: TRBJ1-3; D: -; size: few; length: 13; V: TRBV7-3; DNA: TGTGCCAGCAGCTCCGGGACTGGAAACACCATATATTTT; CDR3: CASSSGTGNTIYF
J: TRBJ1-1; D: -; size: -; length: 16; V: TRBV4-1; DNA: TGCGCCAGCAGCCAAGTTCTATCGACGGCTAGTAGTGAAGCTTTCTTT; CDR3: CASSQVLSTASSEAFF
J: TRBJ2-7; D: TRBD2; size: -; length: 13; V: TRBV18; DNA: TGTGCCAGCTCACCTTCGGGGGGCTACGAGCAGTACTTC; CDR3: CASSPSGGYEQYF
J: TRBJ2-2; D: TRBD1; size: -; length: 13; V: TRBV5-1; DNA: TGCGCCAGCAGCGCGCAGGGGGCCGGGGAGCTGTTTTTT; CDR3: CASSAQGAGELFF
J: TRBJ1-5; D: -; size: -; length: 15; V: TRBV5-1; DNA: TGCGCCAGCAGCGCCTCCGGGGGGAGGAATCAGCCCCAGCATTTT; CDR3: CASSASGGRNQPQHF
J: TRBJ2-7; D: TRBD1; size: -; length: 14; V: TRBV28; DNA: TGTGCCAGCACCCGGACAGGGACGACCTACGAGCAGTACTTC; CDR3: CASTRTGTTYEQYF
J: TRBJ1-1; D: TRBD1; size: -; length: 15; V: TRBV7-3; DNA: TGTGCCAGCAGCTTAAACACAGGGGCGAACACTGAAGCTTTCTTT; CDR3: CASSLNTGANTEAFF
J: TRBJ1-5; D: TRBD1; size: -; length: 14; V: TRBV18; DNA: TGTGCCAGCTCACGGGCAGGGGGTGATCAGCCCCAGCATTTT; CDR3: CASSRAGGDQPQHF
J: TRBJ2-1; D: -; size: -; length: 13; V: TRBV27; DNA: TGTGCCAGCAGTTATAGGGGGGGCCGGCGGCAGTTCTTC; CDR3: CASSYRGGRRQFF
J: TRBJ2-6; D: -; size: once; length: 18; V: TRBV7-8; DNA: TGTGCCAGCAGCTCTGGGCGGGTACTTGGCTCTGGGGCCAACGTCCTGACTTTC; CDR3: CASSSGRVLGSGANVLTF
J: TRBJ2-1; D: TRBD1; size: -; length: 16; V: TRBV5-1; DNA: TGCGCCAGCAGCTCACAGGGGACCGGCTCCTACAATGAGCAGTTCTTC; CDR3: CASSSQGTGSYNEQFF
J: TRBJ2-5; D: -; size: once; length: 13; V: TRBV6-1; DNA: TGTGCCAGCAGTGGCGGCCCCGGTTGGGTGAGGTACTTC; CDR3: CASSGGPGWVRYF
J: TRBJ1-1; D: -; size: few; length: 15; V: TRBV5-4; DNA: TGTGCCAGCAGCTTGGCCTTACAAGTGAACACTGAAGCTTTCTTT; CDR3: CASSLALQVNTEAFF
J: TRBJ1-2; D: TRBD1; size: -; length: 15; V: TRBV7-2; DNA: TGTGCCAGCAGCTTAGTGATAGGGGGCAGCTATGGCTACACCTTC; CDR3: CASSLVIGGSYGYTF